Following are 24 T cell receptor beta chains from one sample sequenced in a study of blood T cell repertoires in COVID-19. Sequencing used immunoSEQ multiplex PCR; TCRdb keeps in-frame clones, though not all of them. The data show around 360,000 clones, about 89% seen once. The sample taken for sequencing was PBMCs or T cells enriched from blood (not recorded which). The receptors shown here come from a middle-aged man in a cohort exposed to, infected with or recovered from COVID-19 (not recorded which).

The CDR3 here is CASRLSRTDTQYF. DNA of the CDR3: TGTGCCAGCAGACTGTCCCGTACAGATACGCAGTATTTT. V is TRBV11-2 and J is TRBJ2-3; D unresolved. V lost 6 bases and J 3 bases, leaving 10 bases between the germline ends. The germline V gene encodes CDR1 SGHAT and CDR2 FQNNGV. This CDR3 comprises 13 residues. Together with reference TRBV11-2 and TRBJ2-3, the CDR3 gives the full variable domain: EAGVAQSPRYKIIEKRQSVAFWCNPISGHATLYWYQQILGQGPKLLIQFQNNGVVDDSQLPKDRFSAERLKGVDSTLKIQPAKLEDSAVYLCASRLSRTDTQYFGPGTRLTVL.

This sequence joins TRBV4-2 and TRBJ2-2; 9 nucleotides align to TRBD2. The CDR3 has 15 amino acids. The germline gives CDR1 LGHNA, CDR2 YNFKEQ. The J segment lost 6 bases and the V segment lost 0 bases, leaving 2 bases of the junction unmatched. CDR3 sequence: CASSQELAGSGELFF. The CDR3 DNA follows: TGTGCCAGCAGCCAAGAACTAGCGGGTTCCGGGGAGCTGTTTTTT.

The rearrangement joins TRBV10-3 to TRBJ2-2, with TRBD1 matching over 7 bases. V trimming: 6 bases; J trimming: 7 bases; junction bases outside the gene matches: 2. In germline, CDR1 is ENHRY, CDR2 SYGVKD. The CDR3 has 12 amino acids. CDR3 sequence (DNA): TGTGCCATCAGAGGGGGCGGCGGGGAGCTGTTTTTT. Protein: CAIRGGGGELFF.

The rearrangement joins TRBV29-1 to TRBJ2-7; TRBD2 aligns across 9 bases. With 6 bases clipped from V and 6 bases from J, the junction kept 6 bases outside the gene matches. CDR1 is SQVTM and CDR2 is ANQGSEA in the germline V gene. CDR3 size: 12 residues. The CDR3 reads CSVVAGVSEQYF. DNA for the CDR3: TGCAGCGTAGTAGCGGGAGTGAGCGAGCAGTACTTC.

The chain uses TRBV28 and TRBJ2-7; tentative D call: TRBD1 (5 bases). The CDR3 consists of 16 residues. V was shortened by 4 bases and J by 1 base, with 17 bases between the two germline ends. Germline V lookup: CDR1 MDHEN, CDR2 SYDVKM. The CDR3 loop is CASSYIHLDTSYEQYF. The CDR3 DNA reads TGTGCCAGCAGTTACATCCATCTGGACACTTCCTACGAGCAGTACTTC.

The J gene is TRBJ1-6, the V gene TRBV19; possibly TRBD1 for D (5 bases). The ends were cut back, 4 bases at V and 4 bases at J, with 14 bases in the middle. The CDR3 totals 16 residues. The germline V gene has CDR1 LNHDA and CDR2 SQIVND (reference sequence). The CDR3 region has the DNA TGTGCCAGTAGTAGATCCAGGGATATTTATAATTCACCCCTCCACTTT. Amino acid sequence: CASSRSRDIYNSPLHF.

This clone was seen only a few times. The rearrangement uses TRBV29-1 and TRBJ1-3; a weak D match, TRBD1 (6 bases). The V end was cut by 7 bases, the J end by 1 base, with 20 bases between. The CDR3 runs to 16 residues. Germline V gene sequence: CDR1 SQVTM, CDR2 ANQGSEA. CDR3 protein: CSAYSRDIESGNTIYF. The CDR3 DNA follows: TGCAGCGCGTACTCCCGGGACATTGAGTCTGGAAACACCATATATTTT.

This chain uses TRBV5-1 with TRBJ1-2, with TRBD1 identical over 9 bases. The CDR3 spans 17 residues. CDR1 and CDR2 (germline): SGHRS, YFSETQ. J was trimmed by 4 bases and V by 3 bases; bases with no gene match: 13. The CDR3 bases are TGCGCCAGCAGCTCTTCGGGACAGGGAGTTTTTAGCTATGGCTACACCTTC. Its translation: CASSSSGQGVFSYGYTF.

V is TRBV10-3 and J is TRBJ1-2; D perhaps matches TRBD1 (5 bases). The CDR3 totals 17 residues. With 0 bases removed from V and 6 bases from J, the gap between germline ends came to 20 bases. Looked up from germline, CDR1 is ENHRY and CDR2 is SYGVKD. For the CDR3, the DNA is TGTGCCATCAGTGAGTCGGGGCTCGGGAGGGGCCGAAATGGCTACACCTTC. Translated, it gives CAISESGLGRGRNGYTF.

The V gene is TRBV2, the J gene TRBJ2-7; a possible D gene is TRBD1 (6 bases). Trimming removed 2 bases at V and 4 bases at J, with 15 bases between. This CDR3 spans 15 amino acids. The germline gives CDR1 SNHLY, CDR2 FYNNEI. CDR3 in amino acids: CASSEPWTDPYEQYF. DNA for the CDR3: TGTGCCAGCAGTGAACCTTGGACAGATCCTTACGAGCAGTACTTC.

The rearrangement links TRBV18 to TRBJ1-1; D perhaps matches TRBD1 (5 bases). There are 14 residues in the CDR3. V lost 3 bases and J lost 1, with 9 bases in between. Germline CDR1 KGHSH, CDR2 LQKENI. CDR3 loop: CASSPRQRNTEAFF. CDR3 bases: TGTGCCAGCTCACCTCGACAGAGGAACACTGAAGCTTTCTTT.

The rearrangement links TRBV7-9 to TRBJ2-1; TRBD2 matches at 14 bases. Germline trimming cut 5 bases from V and 9 bases from J; bases unmatched to any gene: 9. This CDR3 comprises 16 residues. The V gene's germline CDR1 is SEHNR and CDR2 FQNEAQ (reference sequence). The CDR3 coding sequence is TGTGCCAGCAGCAGACTAGCGGGAGGGCCGGACGCTGAGCAGTTCTTC. This encodes CASSRLAGGPDAEQFF.

The gene calls are TRBV11-2 and TRBJ1-6, with 7 bases identical to TRBD1. Germline trimming cut 5 bases from V and 10 bases from J; bases unmatched to any gene: 11. CDR1 is SGHAT, CDR2 FQNNGV, per germline. This CDR3 is built from 15 residues. In nucleotides, the CDR3 is TGTGCCAGCAGCAAGGACAGGTTGAATATCTCACCCCTCCACTTT. It encodes CASSKDRLNISPLHF.

The chain recombines TRBV6-1 with TRBJ2-1; possible D gene TRBD2, 5 bases. The ends were cut back, 4 bases at V and 2 bases at J, with 15 bases in the middle. The CDR3 length is 16 residues. Germline lookup yields CDR1 MNHNS and CDR2 SASEGT. CDR3 in DNA: TGTGCCAGCAGTGCGGGAAATGGGGTCCCCTACAATGAGCAGTTCTTC. Residues: CASSAGNGVPYNEQFF.

This sequence joins TRBV27 and TRBJ2-6; a possible D gene is TRBD1 (6 bases). Trimming removed 2 bases from V and 2 bases from J, with 7 bases in between. Germline V gene lookup returns CDR1 MNHEY and CDR2 SMNVEV (reference sequence). The CDR3 is made up of 15 amino acids. The CDR3 nucleotides are TGTGCCAGCAGTTTAACAGGGACTGGGGCCAACGTCCTGACTTTC. Its translation is CASSLTGTGANVLTF.

The chain links TRBV20-1 to TRBJ2-1; 7 nucleotides line up with TRBD2. The CDR3 covers 15 residues. The germline V gene encodes CDR1 DFQATT and CDR2 SNEGSKA (reference sequence). The V and J ends lost 3 bases and 5 bases, in that order; junction bases with no gene match: 10. The CDR3 DNA is TGCAGTGCTAGTACCACGGGAGGACGAAACAATGAGCAGTTCTTC. Translated: CSASTTGGRNNEQFF.

The count of this clone is one. The same CDR3 is also encoded by other DNA sequences in this sample. The chain is built from TRBV3-1 (or the pseudogene TRBV3-2) and TRBJ1-1, with 9 nucleotides matching TRBD1. This CDR3 region has 14 residues. Germline V gene data show CDR1 as LGHDT and CDR2 as YNNKEL (reference sequence). V lost 3 bases to trimming and J lost 3 bases; unmatched junction nucleotides: 2. CDR3 in DNA: TGTGCCAGCAGCCATAGGGACAGGGACACTGAAGCTTTCTTT. It is translated as CASSHRDRDTEAFF.

This clone was seen only once. The CDR3 loop reads CSASGGAPLAKNIQYF. The CDR3 DNA reads as TGCAGCGCCAGCGGAGGGGCCCCCCTAGCCAAAAACATTCAGTACTTC. V is TRBV29-1 and J is TRBJ2-4, with D tentatively TRBD2 (6 bases). The CDR3 loop spans 16 amino acids. Germline CDR1 reads SQVTM; CDR2 reads ANQGSEA. Trimming cost V 7 bases and J 0 bases, with 19 bases left between them.

This chain joins TRBV19 and TRBJ1-4; D possibly corresponds to TRBD1 (6 bases). V was shortened by 5 bases and J by 7 bases, with 17 bases between the two germline ends. CDR3 length equals 15 residues. Per germline, CDR1 LNHDA and CDR2 SQIVND (reference sequence). This CDR3 is CASSGTGRRGEKLFF. The DNA for the CDR3 is TGTGCCAGTAGTGGAACAGGGAGAAGGGGTGAAAAACTGTTTTTT.

The rearrangement uses TRBV7-2 and TRBJ1-4; D gene ambiguous. The CDR3 has 13 residues. V dropped 1 base and J dropped 8 bases, with 8 bases sitting between them. Germline V gene data show CDR1 as SGHTA and CDR2 as FQGNSA. DNA of the CDR3: TGTGCCAGCAGCTTAGGAACTCTAGAAAAACTGTTTTTT. As protein: CASSLGTLEKLFF. The variable domain in full, completed from reference TRBV7-2 and TRBJ1-4, reads GAGVSQSPSNKVTEKGKDVELRCDPISGHTALYWYRQSLGQGLEFLIYFQGNSAPDKSGLPSDRFSAERTGGSVSTLTIQRTQQEDSAVYLCASSLGTLEKLFFGSGTQLSVL.

This chain links TRBV5-1 with TRBJ2-2, with 8 nucleotides matching TRBD2. Trimming removed 4 bases from V and 7 bases from J; junction bases left unmatched: 9. The CDR3 has 15 residues. CDR1 is SGHRS, CDR2 YFSETQ, per germline. CDR3 amino acids: CASSPSWTSSGELFF. The CDR3 DNA reads TGCGCCAGCAGCCCTTCTTGGACTAGCAGCGGGGAGCTGTTTTTT.

The chain joins TRBV30 to TRBJ2-7, with 9 positions matching TRBD1. With V trimmed by 3 bases and J by 6 bases, 9 bases remained unmatched. The germline V gene has CDR1 GTSNPN and CDR2 SVGIG (reference sequence). The CDR3 is made up of 14 amino acids. The CDR3 nucleotides read TGTGCCTGGAGCCCCGGGACAGGGTATCGCGAGCAGTACTTC. Translation gives CAWSPGTGYREQYF.

The V and J genes are TRBV19 and TRBJ1-1; D is ambiguous. V was cut by 2 bases and J by 5 bases, with 15 bases left in between. The CDR3 extends over 15 amino acids. Looked up from germline, CDR1 is LNHDA and CDR2 is SQIVND (reference sequence). In DNA form, the CDR3 reads TGTGCCAGTAGTATAAGAAGAGGGAGAAAAACTGAAGCTTTCTTT. Translation gives CASSIRRGRKTEAFF.

V usage is TRBV5-8 and J usage is TRBJ2-4; 7 bases align to TRBD1. J lost 0 bases, V lost 4 bases, and 4 bases had no gene match. The germline gives CDR1 SGHTS, CDR2 YDEGEE. This CDR3 is 15 amino acids long. As DNA, the CDR3 is TGTGCCAGCAGCCCGGGACAGTTAGCCAAAAACATTCAGTACTTC. It codes for CASSPGQLAKNIQYF.